A single sample is the source of the 32 T cell receptor beta chains below, sequenced in a study of radiotherapy plus CTLA-4 blockade in lung cancer. Sequencing was performed with immunoSEQ multiplex PCR; in TCRdb, only in-frame clones are kept and a portion is missing. The sample yields 90,000 to 130,000 clones, approximately 80% seen once. The specimen was peripheral blood, collected from a patient treated with radiotherapy plus ipilimumab. The receptors derive from a human donor with non-small cell lung cancer that progressed on radiotherapy plus ipilimumab. Some clones in this sample may be carry-over from other donors' samples.

CDR3 nucleotide sequence: TGTGCCAGTAGTACCCTCGACGGGAACACCGGGGAGCTGTTTTTT. Translated, it gives CASSTLDGNTGELFF. The chain couples TRBV19 to TRBJ2-2; D call uncertain. Looked up from germline, CDR1 is LNHDA and CDR2 is SQIVND (reference sequence). The ends were cut back, 4 bases at V and 1 base at J, with 10 bases in the middle. The length of the CDR3 is 15 residues.

CDR3: CASSFAFRTAYSGANVLTF. The CDR3 coding sequence is TGTGCCAGCAGTTTTGCGTTTAGGACAGCCTACTCTGGGGCCAACGTCCTGACTTTC. This sequence joins TRBV28 and TRBJ2-6; perhaps TRBD1 as D (6 bases). The CDR3 spans 19 residues. The V gene's germline CDR1 is MDHEN and CDR2 SYDVKM. With 3 bases removed from V and 0 bases from J, the gap between germline ends came to 18 bases.

V gene TRBV7-3 combines with J gene TRBJ1-2; 7 bases are a match to TRBD1. The CDR3 has 13 amino acids. V shed 6 bases and J 8 bases; nucleotides not matched to a gene: 9. Germline V lookup: CDR1 SGHTA, CDR2 FQGTGA. The CDR3 DNA reads as TGTGCCAGCAGTCCTGACAGGGCTAGAGGCTACACCTTC. Its protein product is CASSPDRARGYTF. Based on the CDR3 plus reference TRBV7-3 and TRBJ1-2, the full variable domain is GAGVSQTPSNKVTEKGKYVELRCDPISGHTALYWYRQSLGQGPEFLIYFQGTGAADDSGLPNDRFFAVRPEGSVSTLKIQRTERGDSAVYLCASSPDRARGYTFGSGTRLTVV.

The chain links TRBV5-1 to TRBJ2-7; D uncertain. The V and J ends lost 0 bases and 2 bases respectively, with 9 bases between them. This CDR3 contains 14 residues. The germline V gene encodes CDR1 SGHRS and CDR2 YFSETQ. In DNA, the CDR3 is TGCGCCAGCAGCTTGGCGTTGGGGACCTACGAGCAGTACTTC. The encoded protein is CASSLALGTYEQYF.

This CDR3 is CASSLVPGFEQYF. The CDR3 DNA is TGCGCCAGCAGCTTGGTTCCAGGGTTCGAGCAGTACTTC. This chain links TRBV5-1 with TRBJ2-7; TRBD1 is a possible D gene (5 bases). With 0 bases removed from V and 6 bases from J, the gap between germline ends came to 10 bases. This CDR3 is built from 13 residues. The V gene's germline CDR1 is SGHRS and CDR2 YFSETQ.

The V and J genes are TRBV4-2 and TRBJ1-2, with D uncertain. V was cut by 2 bases and J by 6 bases, with 16 bases left in between. Germline V CDR1 and CDR2: LGHNA, YNFKEQ. This CDR3 is 15 amino acids long. CDR3 sequence: CASSQSLEGRDGYTF. CDR3 nucleotides: TGTGCCAGCAGCCAATCGTTGGAGGGTCGGGATGGCTACACCTTC.

This clone was seen a few times. The V call is TRBV7-8, the J call TRBJ1-1; TRBD1 is a possible D gene (6 bases). CDR3 length equals 16 residues. Germline CDR1 reads SGHVS; CDR2 reads FQNEAQ. Trimming shortened V by 5 bases and J by 4 bases, and 20 bases separated the two germline ends. CDR3 sequence: CASSLTRDILSTEAFF. CDR3 coding DNA: TGTGCCAGCAGCCTAACCCGGGACATTTTATCCACTGAAGCTTTCTTT. Variable domain in full (rest from reference TRBV7-8 and TRBJ1-1): GAGVSQSPRYKVAKRGQDVALRCDPISGHVSLFWYQQALGQGPEFLTYFQNEAQLDKSGLPSDRFFAERPEGSVSTLKIQRTQQEDSAVYLCASSLTRDILSTEAFFGQGTRLTVV.

The rearrangement links TRBV11-2 to TRBJ1-4; 7 bases map to TRBD1. The germline gives CDR1 SGHAT, CDR2 FQNNGV. The CDR3 is 15 residues long. V lost 4 bases to trimming and J lost 8 bases; unmatched junction nucleotides: 10. This chain's CDR3 is CASSWRTGVGEKLFF. DNA for the CDR3: TGTGCCAGCAGCTGGAGGACAGGTGTGGGCGAAAAACTGTTTTTT.

The V gene is TRBV9, the J gene TRBJ2-1; 7 bases fit TRBD2. V gave up 0 bases and J gave up 3 bases; unmatched junction bases: 6. CDR1 and CDR2 (germline): SGDLS, YYNGEE. The CDR3 has 16 amino acids. CDR3 in amino acids: CASSVGSGGFYNEQFF. CDR3 bases: TGTGCCAGCAGCGTAGGTTCCGGGGGGTTCTACAATGAGCAGTTCTTC.

The CDR3 loop is CASSSPGGGNQPQHF. DNA for the CDR3: TGTGCCAGCAGCTCCCCCGGGGGAGGCAATCAGCCCCAGCATTTT. This chain links TRBV7-9 with TRBJ1-5, with D possibly matching TRBD1 (5 bases). The CDR3 contains 15 residues. Germline V gene sequence: CDR1 SEHNR, CDR2 FQNEAQ (reference sequence). V gave up 4 bases and J gave up 2 bases, with 12 bases separating them.

The chain links TRBV7-2 to TRBJ2-1; D not resolved. The CDR3 extends over 13 amino acids. Germline CDR1 SGHTA, CDR2 FQGNSA. V lost 1 base, J lost 6 bases, and 7 bases lay in between. CDR3 bases: TGTGCCAGCAGCTTAGGACAAATCAATGAGCAGTTCTTC. This gives the protein CASSLGQINEQFF.

The chain couples TRBV27 to TRBJ2-3; TRBD2 matches 10 bases. Germline CDR1 MNHEY, CDR2 SMNVEV (reference sequence). This CDR3 comprises 14 residues. V was clipped by 7 bases and J by 4 bases; unmatched bases: 5. The CDR3 nucleotides are TGTGCCAGCACCGAGCGGGGGGGCCCAGATACGCAGTATTTT. Translation: CASTERGGPDTQYF.

This chain joins TRBV7-2 and TRBJ1-5; the match to TRBD1 covers 9 bases. CDR1 is SGHTA, CDR2 FQGNSA, per germline. This CDR3 is built from 16 residues. Trimming took 2 bases from V and 4 from J; bases not matched to a gene: 6. DNA of the CDR3: TGTGCCAGCAGCTTACAACAGGGGGCGGGAAATCAGCCCCAGCATTTT. Translated: CASSLQQGAGNQPQHF.

V is TRBV6-5 and J is TRBJ1-1, with TRBD1 matching 7 bases. V shed 6 bases and J 7 bases; nucleotides not matched to a gene: 14. CDR1 and CDR2 from the germline V gene are MNHEY and SVGAGI. The CDR3 length is 15 residues. The CDR3 DNA sequence: TGTGCCAGCAGAGTACAGGGGCTAAGCGGGGTTGAAGCTTTCTTT. The encoded protein is CASRVQGLSGVEAFF.

V usage is TRBV28 and J usage is TRBJ1-2; D is uncertain. CDR3 size: 13 residues. Germline CDR1 and CDR2: MDHEN and SYDVKM. Trimming removed 6 bases from V and 4 bases from J, with 12 bases in between. In DNA form, the CDR3 reads TGTGCCAGCAGACCCGCCGGAACCTATGGCTACACCTTC. It translates to CASRPAGTYGYTF.

The CDR3 here is CASSWRQVANTGELFF. CDR3 DNA sequence: TGTGCCAGCAGCTGGCGACAGGTAGCGAACACCGGGGAGCTGTTTTTT. V gene TRBV11-2 combines with J gene TRBJ2-2; the D gene is possibly TRBD1 (6 bases). Germline lookup yields CDR1 SGHAT and CDR2 FQNNGV. The ends were cut back, 4 bases at V and 0 bases at J, with 12 bases in the middle. The CDR3 is 16 residues long.

The chain has TRBV19 and TRBJ2-7; D is unresolved. V lost 5 bases and J 0 bases, leaving 11 bases between the germline ends. Germline CDR1 and CDR2: LNHDA and SQIVND (reference sequence). The CDR3 consists of 14 residues. CDR3 amino acids: CASSLRRSSYEQYF. The CDR3 coding sequence is TGTGCCAGTAGTTTGAGACGGAGCTCCTACGAGCAGTACTTC.

The chain employs TRBV7-2 and TRBJ1-1; D gene unclear. This CDR3 is built from 12 residues. Germline V gives CDR1 SGHTA, CDR2 FQGNSA. V lost 3 bases to trimming and J lost 7 bases, with 9 bases between them. In nucleotides, the CDR3 is TGTGCCAGCAGCTTGGGCAGGTATGAAGCTTTCTTT. Amino acids: CASSLGRYEAFF.

The chain is built from TRBV4-2 and TRBJ2-6, with a tentative D call TRBD2 (5 bases). Per the germline V gene, CDR1 is LGHNA and CDR2 is YNFKEQ. The CDR3 is made up of 16 amino acids. Trimming took off 3 bases at V and 9 bases at J, with 18 bases between the two ends. The CDR3 spells CASSHSGSGIDNVLTF. DNA for the CDR3: TGTGCCAGCAGCCATTCAGGTTCGGGAATCGACAACGTCCTGACTTTC.

This clone appeared many times. V gene TRBV7-2 combines with J gene TRBJ1-6, with D possibly TRBD1 on 6 matching bases. The CDR3 covers 14 residues. The V and J ends lost 0 bases and 10 bases respectively, with 10 bases between them. CDR1 is SGHTA, CDR2 FQGNSA, per germline. DNA of the CDR3: TGTGCCAGCAGCTTAGCAGGGGGAATGTCACCCCTCCACTTT. As protein: CASSLAGGMSPLHF. Complete variable domain (other parts from reference TRBV7-2 and TRBJ1-6): GAGVSQSPSNKVTEKGKDVELRCDPISGHTALYWYRQSLGQGLEFLIYFQGNSAPDKSGLPSDRFSAERTGGSVSTLTIQRTQQEDSAVYLCASSLAGGMSPLHFGNGTRLTVT.

The V and J genes are TRBV28 and TRBJ1-6; possible D gene TRBD1, 6 bases. The CDR3 contains 14 residues. Germline values: CDR1 MDHEN, CDR2 SYDVKM. V dropped 11 bases and J dropped 8 bases, with 19 bases sitting between them. The CDR3 loop reads CAARIRGEHSPLHF. The CDR3, as DNA: TGTGCCGCCAGAATAAGGGGGGAACATTCACCCCTCCACTTT.

This clone was seen just once. The V call is TRBV5-1, the J call TRBJ1-1; no definite D call. This CDR3 has 13 amino acids. The germline V gene encodes CDR1 SGHRS and CDR2 YFSETQ. Trimming removed 5 bases from V and 5 bases from J, with 13 bases in between. CDR3 region: CASSSQVLTEAFF. Here the CDR3 DNA reads TGCGCCAGCAGTAGTCAGGTTTTGACTGAAGCTTTCTTT.

On this clone itself: Other nucleotide sequences in the sample specify the same CDR3. The chain has TRBV11-3 and TRBJ2-2, with D perhaps TRBD2 (5 bases). Trimming left V 8 bases short and J 8 bases short, with 15 bases between. The CDR3 consists of 13 residues. The germline V gene has CDR1 SGHNT and CDR2 YENEEA. The CDR3 sequence is CASGRTREGELFF. DNA for the CDR3: TGTGCCAGCGGCAGAACGAGGGAAGGGGAGCTGTTTTTT.

This chain connects TRBV5-1 to TRBJ1-4; possible D gene TRBD1, 5 bases. Germline CDR1 SGHRS, CDR2 YFSETQ. The CDR3 contains 14 residues. Trimming removed 4 bases from V and 7 bases from J, with 14 bases in between. The CDR3 DNA is TGCGCCAGCAGCAATCAGGGCCACGGTGAAAAACTGTTTTTT. Protein sequence: CASSNQGHGEKLFF.

The J gene is TRBJ1-4, the V gene TRBV28; 7 nucleotides align to TRBD1. This CDR3 contains 14 residues. Looked up from germline, CDR1 is MDHEN and CDR2 is SYDVKM. V trimming: 0 bases; J trimming: 5 bases; junction bases outside the gene matches: 0. Here the CDR3 DNA reads TGTGCCAGCAGTTTATGGGACAGGAATGAAAAACTGTTTTTT. This encodes CASSLWDRNEKLFF. The variable domain in full, completed from reference TRBV28 and TRBJ1-4, reads DVKVTQSSRYLVKRTGEKVFLECVQDMDHENMFWYRQDPGLGLRLIYFSYDVKMKEKGDIPEGYSVSREKKERFSLILESASTNQTSMYLCASSLWDRNEKLFFGSGTQLSVL.

The chain employs TRBV6-5 and TRBJ1-2, with D maybe TRBD1 (5 bases). Per germline, CDR1 MNHEY and CDR2 SVGAGI. CDR3 length: 14 amino acids. V lost 2 bases, J lost 0 bases, and 7 bases lay in between. The CDR3 loop is CASSYKGTNYGYTF. In DNA, the CDR3 is TGTGCCAGCAGTTACAAGGGGACTAACTATGGCTACACCTTC.

The chain recombines TRBV5-4 with TRBJ1-5; no definite D call. Between the trimmed V and J ends, which lost 5 bases and 4 bases, there was a span of 13 bases. Germline CDR1 SGHNT, CDR2 YYREEE (reference sequence). The length of the CDR3 is 14 residues. The CDR3 loop is CASSSGPLNQPQHF. In DNA form, the CDR3 reads TGTGCCAGCAGTTCCGGACCTTTGAATCAGCCCCAGCATTTT.

This chain connects TRBV5-1 to TRBJ2-1, with 10 bases matching TRBD2. V lost 7 bases, J lost 9 bases, and 16 bases stayed unmatched. CDR3 length: 16 residues. Germline V lookup: CDR1 SGHRS, CDR2 YFSETQ. The chain's CDR3 is CASAVGSSGGNGEQFF. Written as DNA, the CDR3 is TGCGCCAGCGCAGTGGGGTCTAGCGGGGGCAACGGTGAGCAGTTCTTC.

The CDR3 nucleotides are TGTGCCAGTAGTATAGTCCCGGGTGGGTACAGCAATCAGCCCCAGCATTTT. Its translation: CASSIVPGGYSNQPQHF. The rearrangement joins TRBV19 to TRBJ1-5; the D is unclear. CDR1 is LNHDA, CDR2 SQIVND, per germline (reference sequence). Trimming pared 1 base from V and 1 base from J, leaving 14 bases between. This CDR3 is built from 17 residues.

The rearrangement links TRBV7-2 to TRBJ2-3; a weak D match, TRBD2 (5 bases). The CDR3 contains 14 residues. V dropped 4 bases and J dropped 2 bases, with 10 bases sitting between them. The germline V gene has CDR1 SGHTA and CDR2 FQGNSA. CDR3 DNA sequence: TGTGCCAGCAGCTGGACTGCTGCCACAGATACGCAGTATTTT. It is translated as CASSWTAATDTQYF. The complete variable domain, with remaining parts taken from reference TRBV7-2 and TRBJ2-3, reads GAGVSQSPSNKVTEKGKDVELRCDPISGHTALYWYRQSLGQGLEFLIYFQGNSAPDKSGLPSDRFSAERTGGSVSTLTIQRTQQEDSAVYLCASSWTAATDTQYFGPGTRLTVL.

The genes are TRBV30 and TRBJ1-2, with 7 bases matching TRBD1. CDR3 size: 15 residues. The V gene end was trimmed by 2 bases and the J gene end by 7 bases; junction bases not matched to a gene: 13. Germline V gene data show CDR1 as GTSNPN and CDR2 as SVGIG (reference sequence). The CDR3 bases are TGTGCCTGGAGTCGGGACAGAACAAGGAGAGGTGGCTACACCTTC. Its protein is CAWSRDRTRRGGYTF.

The chain combines TRBV5-1 with TRBJ2-1; D gene ambiguous. V was shortened by 2 bases and J by 0 bases, with 12 bases between the two germline ends. The CDR3 loop spans 16 amino acids. The germline V gene encodes CDR1 SGHRS and CDR2 YFSETQ. The CDR3 region is CASSFRASYSYNEQFF. The CDR3 DNA sequence: TGCGCCAGCAGCTTTCGGGCCTCTTACTCCTACAATGAGCAGTTCTTC. Supplemented by reference TRBV5-1 and TRBJ2-1, the full variable domain reads KAGVTQTPRYLIKTRGQQVTLSCSPISGHRSVSWYQQTPGQGLQFLFEYFSETQRNKGNFPGRFSGRQFSNSRSEMNVSTLELGDSALYLCASSFRASYSYNEQFFGPGTRLTVL.